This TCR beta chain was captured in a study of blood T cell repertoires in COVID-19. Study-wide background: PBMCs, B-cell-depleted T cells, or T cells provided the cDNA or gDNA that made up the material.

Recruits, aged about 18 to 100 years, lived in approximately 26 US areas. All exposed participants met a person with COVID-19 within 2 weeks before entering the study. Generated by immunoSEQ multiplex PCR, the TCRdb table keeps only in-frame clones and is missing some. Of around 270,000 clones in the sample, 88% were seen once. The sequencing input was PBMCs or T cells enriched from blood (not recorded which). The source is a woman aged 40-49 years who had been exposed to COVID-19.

The CDR3 here is CASTVQGAGTEAFF. The CDR3 DNA reads TGTGCCAGCACTGTACAGGGGGCAGGTACTGAAGCTTTCTTT. The chain carries TRBV6-5 and TRBJ1-1; 9 bases map to TRBD1. Germline V lookup: CDR1 MNHEY, CDR2 SVGAGI. The CDR3 totals 14 residues. V dropped 7 bases and J dropped 5; count of bases not matched to a gene: 8.